The clone carrying this T cell receptor beta chain was seen repeatedly, ten times or more. Its specificity is unknown. The data derive from a study of lung T cells in sarcoidosis with Löfgren's syndrome. Study at large: Repertoire analyses centered on Löfgren's syndrome patients.

Germline V lookup: CDR1 SGHDT, CDR2 YYEEEE. The CDR3 length is 14 residues. V dropped 1 base and J dropped 1 base, with 9 bases sitting between them. TCRdb re-analysed the reads in MiXCR, keeping a single row per CDR3 protein. This table holds about 9,200 distinct CDR3 sequences, nearly 20% found once. Study observations and caveats: Shared TRAV12-1 and TRBV2 CDR3 motifs were reported across several patients. Versus controls, Löfgren's syndrome patients reportedly showed TRAV12-1 and TRBV2 as most expanded.

Sequenced sample: CD4+ T cells from bronchoalveolar lavage. This TCR was recovered from a human donor with sarcoidosis (Löfgren's syndrome or another form), or a control subject (not recorded which). V is TRBV5-6 and J is TRBJ2-7; D unclear. The CDR3 reads CASSLLGQSYEQYF. The DNA for the CDR3 is TGTGCCAGCAGCTTGCTAGGGCAGTCCTACGAGCAGTACTTC.